Following are 9 T cell receptor beta chains from one sample sequenced in a study of shared clonotypes between healthy human individuals. Generated by immunoSEQ multiplex PCR, the TCRdb table keeps only in-frame clones and is missing some. The sample includes roughly 2.2 million clones, 85% to 95% seen only once; the top ten take 0.39%. The specimen sequenced was naive CD4+ T cells from PBMCs. Subset: CD45RA+ positively selected. Source of these receptors: a man in his late teens or twenties in good health. Some clones in this sample may be carry-over from other donors' samples.

A word on this clone: Other DNA sequences in the same sample also yield this CDR3. The chain recombines TRBV19 with TRBJ2-7; TRBD2 might be the D (6 bases). This CDR3 comprises 13 residues. Trimming stripped 2 bases from V and 7 bases from J, with 12 bases between. Germline V gene data show CDR1 as LNHDA and CDR2 as SQIVND (reference sequence). CDR3 DNA: TGTGCCAGTAGTATAACGGGAGTAGGTGAGCAGTACTTC. Translation gives CASSITGVGEQYF.

The chain carries TRBV28 and TRBJ2-1, with 8 bases aligning to TRBD2. Trimming at V came to 6 bases and at J to 3 bases, leaving 7 bases not matched to a gene. There are 15 residues in the CDR3. Germline V gene data show CDR1 as MDHEN and CDR2 as SYDVKM. The CDR3 DNA is TGTGCCAGCAGCGCAGGGCTAGCGGGCTACAATGAGCAGTTCTTC. Translation: CASSAGLAGYNEQFF.

The rearrangement uses TRBV28 and TRBJ2-1; D is unresolved. V was cut by 3 bases and J by 12 bases, with 9 bases left in between. CDR1 and CDR2 from the germline V gene are MDHEN and SYDVKM. The CDR3 sequence is 11 residues long. This chain's CDR3 is CASSLQRVQFF. The CDR3 DNA is TGTGCCAGCAGTTTGCAACGGGTGCAGTTCTTC.

V gene TRBV6-5 combines with J gene TRBJ1-2; D not resolved. The V gene lost 0 bases and the J gene lost 5 bases, with 13 bases spanning the gap. Germline values: CDR1 MNHEY, CDR2 SVGAGI. The CDR3 runs 15 residues. CDR3 residues: CASSYSKYGEYGYTF. As DNA, the CDR3 is TGTGCCAGCAGTTACTCGAAGTACGGGGAGTATGGCTACACCTTC.

V gene TRBV4-1 combines with J gene TRBJ2-7; 8 bases map to TRBD2. Germline V gene data show CDR1 as MGHRA and CDR2 as YSYEKL. CDR3 length equals 16 residues. The J segment lost 2 bases and the V segment lost 0 bases, leaving 6 bases of the junction unmatched. As DNA, the CDR3 is TGCGCCAGCAGCCAAGAATCGGGAGGGCCCACCTACGAGCAGTACTTC. Amino acid sequence: CASSQESGGPTYEQYF.

This clone was seen once. Other DNA sequences in this specimen translate into the identical CDR3. V and J are TRBV29-1 and TRBJ2-3; no clear D. CDR3 length equals 9 residues. The germline gives CDR1 SQVTM, CDR2 ANQGSEA. V dropped 0 bases and J dropped 8 bases, with 0 bases sitting between them. The CDR3: CSVEDTQYF. CDR3 in DNA: TGCAGCGTTGAAGATACGCAGTATTTT.

The CDR3 reads CASSFLGTGLGANVLTF. In nucleotides, the CDR3 is TGTGCCAGCAGTTTCCTCGGGACAGGGCTTGGGGCCAACGTCCTGACTTTC. V is TRBV28 and J is TRBJ2-6, with TRBD1 matching over 9 bases. This CDR3 contains 17 residues. J gave up 3 bases and V 3 bases, and 6 bases lay outside the gene matches. Looked up from germline, CDR1 is MDHEN and CDR2 is SYDVKM.

V and J are TRBV7-8 and TRBJ2-6; the D gene could be TRBD1 or TRBD2 (7 bases each). Germline assignment: CDR1 SGHVS and CDR2 FQNEAQ. Trimming stripped 3 bases from V and 2 bases from J, with 14 bases between. The CDR3 runs 17 residues. CDR3 DNA: TGTGCCAGCAGCTTTAGGGGGCTAGCGGCTGGGGCCAACGTCCTGACTTTC. Encoded protein: CASSFRGLAAGANVLTF.

The V and J genes are TRBV6-5 and TRBJ2-7, with 10 bases fitting TRBD2. The germline CDR1 and CDR2 sequences are MNHEY and SVGAGI. CDR3 length: 14 amino acids. V was clipped by 2 bases and J by 5 bases; unmatched bases: 3. The CDR3 DNA reads as TGTGCCAGCAGTTACAGGCTAGCGGGAGACGAGCAGTACTTC. Its protein product is CASSYRLAGDEQYF.